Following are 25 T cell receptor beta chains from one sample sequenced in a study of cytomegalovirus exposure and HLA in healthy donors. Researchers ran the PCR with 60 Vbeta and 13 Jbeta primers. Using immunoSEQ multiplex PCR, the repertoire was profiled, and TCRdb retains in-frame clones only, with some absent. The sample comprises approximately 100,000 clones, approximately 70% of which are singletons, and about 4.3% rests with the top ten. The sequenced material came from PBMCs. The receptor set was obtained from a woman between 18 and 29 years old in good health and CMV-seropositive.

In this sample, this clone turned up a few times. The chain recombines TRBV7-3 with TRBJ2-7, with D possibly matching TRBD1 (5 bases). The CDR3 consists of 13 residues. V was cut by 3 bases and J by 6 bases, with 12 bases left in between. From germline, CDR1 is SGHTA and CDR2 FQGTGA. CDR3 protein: CASSLGQGREQYF. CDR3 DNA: TGTGCCAGCAGCTTGGGCCAGGGTCGCGAGCAGTACTTC.

The CDR3 reads CASSPWNTEAFF. CDR3 bases: TGTGCCAGCAGCCCCTGGAACACTGAAGCTTTCTTT. V usage is TRBV2 and J usage is TRBJ1-1, with D hard to call. Trimming removed 6 bases from V and 1 base from J, with 6 bases in between. CDR1 SNHLY and CDR2 FYNNEI come from the germline V gene. This CDR3 has 12 residues.

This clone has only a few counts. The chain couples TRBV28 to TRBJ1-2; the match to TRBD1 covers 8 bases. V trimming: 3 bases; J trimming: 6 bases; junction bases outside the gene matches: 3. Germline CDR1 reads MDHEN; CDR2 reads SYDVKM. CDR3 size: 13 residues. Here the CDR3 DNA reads TGTGCCAGCAGTTTTAGGACAGGGAATGGCTACACCTTC. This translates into CASSFRTGNGYTF.

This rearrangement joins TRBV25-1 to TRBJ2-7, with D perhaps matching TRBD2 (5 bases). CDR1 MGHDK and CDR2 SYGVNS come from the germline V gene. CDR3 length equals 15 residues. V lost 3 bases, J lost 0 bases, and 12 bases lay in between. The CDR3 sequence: CASSEGVWSSYEQYF. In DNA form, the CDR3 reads TGTGCCAGCAGTGAGGGAGTTTGGAGCTCCTACGAGCAGTACTTC.

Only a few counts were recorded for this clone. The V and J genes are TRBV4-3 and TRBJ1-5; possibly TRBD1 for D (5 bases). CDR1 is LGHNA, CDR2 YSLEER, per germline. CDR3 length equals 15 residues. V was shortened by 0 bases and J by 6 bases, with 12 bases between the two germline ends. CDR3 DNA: TGCGCCAGCAGCCAAGATTCGCAGGGCCGTCAGCCCCAGCATTTT. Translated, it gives CASSQDSQGRQPQHF.

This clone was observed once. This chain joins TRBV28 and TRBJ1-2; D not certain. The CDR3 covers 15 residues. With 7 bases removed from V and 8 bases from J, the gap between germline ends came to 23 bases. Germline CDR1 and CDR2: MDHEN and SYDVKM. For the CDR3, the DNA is TGTGCCAGCAACCTTCGTCCGACCGCAGTCAGGGGCTACACCTTC. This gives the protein CASNLRPTAVRGYTF.

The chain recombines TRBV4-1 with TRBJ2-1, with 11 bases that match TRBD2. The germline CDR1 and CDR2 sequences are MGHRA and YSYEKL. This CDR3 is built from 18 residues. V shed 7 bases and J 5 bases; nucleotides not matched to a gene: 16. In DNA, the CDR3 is TGCGCCAGCACCACCGAGGGGGCTAGCGGGAGGAACCACAATGAGCAGTTCTTC. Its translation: CASTTEGASGRNHNEQFF.

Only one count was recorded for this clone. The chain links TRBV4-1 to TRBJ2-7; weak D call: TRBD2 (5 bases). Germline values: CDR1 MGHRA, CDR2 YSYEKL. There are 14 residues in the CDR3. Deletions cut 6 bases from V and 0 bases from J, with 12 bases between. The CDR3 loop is CASRSTRYSYEQYF. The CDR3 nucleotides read TGCGCCAGCAGATCCACTAGGTACTCCTACGAGCAGTACTTC.

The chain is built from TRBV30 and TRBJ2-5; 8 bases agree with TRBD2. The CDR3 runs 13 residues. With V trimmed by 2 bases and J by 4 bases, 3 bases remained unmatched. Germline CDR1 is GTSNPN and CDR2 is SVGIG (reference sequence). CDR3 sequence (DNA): TGTGCCTGGAGTTTCCTAGCGGGAGAGACCCAGTACTTC. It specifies CAWSFLAGETQYF.

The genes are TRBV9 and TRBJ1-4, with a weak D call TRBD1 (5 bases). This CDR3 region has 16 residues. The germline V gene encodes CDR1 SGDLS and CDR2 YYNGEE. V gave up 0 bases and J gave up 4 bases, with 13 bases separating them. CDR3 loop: CASSVAGDGYNEKLFF. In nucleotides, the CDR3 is TGTGCCAGCAGCGTAGCGGGGGACGGATATAATGAAAAACTGTTTTTT.

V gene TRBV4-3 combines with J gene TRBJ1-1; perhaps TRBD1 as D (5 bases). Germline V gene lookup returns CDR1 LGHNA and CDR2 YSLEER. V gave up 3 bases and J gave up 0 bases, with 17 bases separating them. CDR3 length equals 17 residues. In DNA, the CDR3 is TGCGCCAGCAGCCATGCAAGGTTGCAGGGAATGAACACTGAAGCTTTCTTT. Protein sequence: CASSHARLQGMNTEAFF.

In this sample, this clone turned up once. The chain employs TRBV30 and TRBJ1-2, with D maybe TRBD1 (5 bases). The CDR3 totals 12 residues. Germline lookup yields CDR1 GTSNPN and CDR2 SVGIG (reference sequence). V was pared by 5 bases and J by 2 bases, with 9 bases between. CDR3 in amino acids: CAWAPGNYGYTF. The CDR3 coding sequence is TGTGCCTGGGCCCCAGGGAACTATGGCTACACCTTC.

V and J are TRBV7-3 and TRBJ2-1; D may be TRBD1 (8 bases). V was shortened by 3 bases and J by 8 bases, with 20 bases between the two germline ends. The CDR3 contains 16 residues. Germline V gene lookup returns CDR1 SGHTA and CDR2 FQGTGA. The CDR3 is CASSFRGTGGVDEQFF. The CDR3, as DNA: TGTGCCAGCAGCTTCCGGGGAACAGGGGGGGTCGATGAGCAGTTCTTC.

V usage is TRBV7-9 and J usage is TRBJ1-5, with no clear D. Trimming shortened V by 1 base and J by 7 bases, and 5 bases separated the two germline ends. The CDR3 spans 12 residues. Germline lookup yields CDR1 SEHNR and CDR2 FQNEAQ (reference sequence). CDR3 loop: CASSLDLQPQHF. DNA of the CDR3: TGTGCCAGCAGCTTAGACCTACAGCCCCAGCATTTT.

The CDR3 DNA reads TGCAGTATTTCCAGGGACGAGCAGTACTTC. Protein sequence: CSISRDEQYF. The chain carries TRBV20-1 and TRBJ2-7; perhaps TRBD1 as D (5 bases). Germline CDR1 is DFQATT and CDR2 is SNEGSKA (reference sequence). With 8 bases removed from V and 5 bases from J, the gap between germline ends came to 10 bases. The CDR3 length is 10 residues.

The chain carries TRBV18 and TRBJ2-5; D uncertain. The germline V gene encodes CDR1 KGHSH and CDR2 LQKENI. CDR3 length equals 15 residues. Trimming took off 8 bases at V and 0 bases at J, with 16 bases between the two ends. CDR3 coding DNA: TGTGCCAGCGTCACCCGACTCATGTACCAAGAGACCCAGTACTTC. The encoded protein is CASVTRLMYQETQYF.

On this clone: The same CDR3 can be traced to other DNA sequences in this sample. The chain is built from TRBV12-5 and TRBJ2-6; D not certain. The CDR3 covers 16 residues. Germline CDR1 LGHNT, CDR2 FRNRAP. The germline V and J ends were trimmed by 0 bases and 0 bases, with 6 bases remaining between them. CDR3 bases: TGTGCTAGTGGTTTGGTAGGAGTCTCTGGGGCCAACGTCCTGACTTTC. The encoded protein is CASGLVGVSGANVLTF.

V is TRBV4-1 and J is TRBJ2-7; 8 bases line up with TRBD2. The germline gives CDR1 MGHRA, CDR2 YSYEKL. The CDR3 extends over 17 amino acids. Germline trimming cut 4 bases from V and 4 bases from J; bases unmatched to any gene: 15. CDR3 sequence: CASSPFPAGTRTYEQYF. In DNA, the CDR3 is TGCGCCAGCAGCCCTTTTCCCGCCGGGACTAGGACGTACGAGCAGTACTTC.

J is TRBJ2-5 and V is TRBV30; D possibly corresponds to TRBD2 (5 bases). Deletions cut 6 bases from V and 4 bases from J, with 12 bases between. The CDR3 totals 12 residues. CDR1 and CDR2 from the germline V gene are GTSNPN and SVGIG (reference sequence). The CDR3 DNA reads TGTGCCTGTCCCCGGGCGGGAGAGACCCAGTACTTC. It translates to CACPRAGETQYF.

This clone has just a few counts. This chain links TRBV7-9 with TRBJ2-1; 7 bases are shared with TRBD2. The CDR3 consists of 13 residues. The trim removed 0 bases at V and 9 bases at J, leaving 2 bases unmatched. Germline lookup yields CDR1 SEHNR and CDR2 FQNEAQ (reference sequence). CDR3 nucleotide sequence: TGTGCCAGCAGCTTAGCGGGAGGGGCTGAGCAGTTCTTC. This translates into CASSLAGGAEQFF.

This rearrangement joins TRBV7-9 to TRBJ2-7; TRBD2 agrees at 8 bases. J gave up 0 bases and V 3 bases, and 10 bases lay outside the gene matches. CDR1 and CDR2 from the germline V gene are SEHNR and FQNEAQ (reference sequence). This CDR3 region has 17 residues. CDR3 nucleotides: TGTGCCAGCAGCTTCTCACTAGCGGAAGACCGCTCCTACGAGCAGTACTTC. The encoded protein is CASSFSLAEDRSYEQYF. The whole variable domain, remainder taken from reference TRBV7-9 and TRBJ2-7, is DTGVSQNPRHKITKRGQNVTFRCDPISEHNRLYWYRQTLGQGPEFLTYFQNEAQLEKSRLLSDRFSAERPKGSFSTLEIQRTEQGDSAMYLCASSFSLAEDRSYEQYFGPGTRLTVT.

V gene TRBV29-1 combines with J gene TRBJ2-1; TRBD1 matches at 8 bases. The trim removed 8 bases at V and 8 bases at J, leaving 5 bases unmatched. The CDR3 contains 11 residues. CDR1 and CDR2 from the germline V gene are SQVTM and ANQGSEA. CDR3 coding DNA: TGCAGCCAATTGACAGGGGATGAGCAGTTCTTC. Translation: CSQLTGDEQFF.

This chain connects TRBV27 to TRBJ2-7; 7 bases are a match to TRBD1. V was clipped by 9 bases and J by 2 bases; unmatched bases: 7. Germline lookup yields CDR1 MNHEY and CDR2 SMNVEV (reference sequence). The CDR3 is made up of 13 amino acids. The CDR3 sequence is CASQDTGAYEQYF. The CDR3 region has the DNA TGTGCCAGTCAGGACACAGGGGCCTACGAGCAGTACTTC.

Here the CDR3 DNA reads TGTGCCAGCCACCCCGGGGGGACTCCTGAGCAGTACTTC. Translating it yields CASHPGGTPEQYF. The chain uses TRBV28 and TRBJ2-7; 7 bases agree with TRBD2. CDR1 MDHEN and CDR2 SYDVKM come from the germline V gene. This CDR3 spans 13 amino acids. Trimming at V came to 8 bases and at J to 7 bases, leaving 11 bases not matched to a gene.

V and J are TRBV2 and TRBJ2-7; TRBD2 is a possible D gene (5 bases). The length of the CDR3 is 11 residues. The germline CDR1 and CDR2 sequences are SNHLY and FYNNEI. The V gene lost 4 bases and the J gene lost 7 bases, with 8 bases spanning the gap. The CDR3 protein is CASSVRLEQYF. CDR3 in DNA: TGTGCCAGCAGTGTCCGACTAGAGCAGTACTTC.